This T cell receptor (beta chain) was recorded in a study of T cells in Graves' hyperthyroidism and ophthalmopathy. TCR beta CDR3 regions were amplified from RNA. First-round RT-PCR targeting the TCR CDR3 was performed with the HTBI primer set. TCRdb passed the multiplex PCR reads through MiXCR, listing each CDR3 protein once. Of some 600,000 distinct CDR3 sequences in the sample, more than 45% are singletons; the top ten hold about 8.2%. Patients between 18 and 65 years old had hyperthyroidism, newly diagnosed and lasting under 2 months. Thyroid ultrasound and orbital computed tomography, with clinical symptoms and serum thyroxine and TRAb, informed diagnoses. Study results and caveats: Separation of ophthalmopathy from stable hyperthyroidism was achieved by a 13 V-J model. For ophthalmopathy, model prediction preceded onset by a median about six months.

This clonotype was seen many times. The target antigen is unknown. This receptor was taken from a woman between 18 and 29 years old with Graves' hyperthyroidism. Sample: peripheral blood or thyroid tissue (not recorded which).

CDR3 protein: CAISVPGRNTGELFF. The CDR3 nucleotides read TGTGCCATCAGTGTTCCGGGGAGGAACACCGGGGAGCTGTTTTTT. The V gene is TRBV10-3, the J gene TRBJ2-2, with D possibly TRBD2 on 5 matching bases. The CDR3 is made up of 15 amino acids. V was shortened by 4 bases and J by 1 base, with 10 bases between the two germline ends. Germline V gene data show CDR1 as ENHRY and CDR2 as SYGVKD.